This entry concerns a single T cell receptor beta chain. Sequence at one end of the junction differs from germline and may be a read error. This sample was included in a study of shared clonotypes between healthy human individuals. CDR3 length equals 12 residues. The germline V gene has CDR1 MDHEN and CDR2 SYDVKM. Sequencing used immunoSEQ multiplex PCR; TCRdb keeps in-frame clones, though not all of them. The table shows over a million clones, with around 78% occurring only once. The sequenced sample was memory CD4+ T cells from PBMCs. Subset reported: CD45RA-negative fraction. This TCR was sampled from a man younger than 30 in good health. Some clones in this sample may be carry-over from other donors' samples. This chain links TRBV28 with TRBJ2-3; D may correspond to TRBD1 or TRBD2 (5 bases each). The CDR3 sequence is CASSSGPSDPPF. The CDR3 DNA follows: TGTGCCAGCAGTTCGGGACCCTCAGACCCCCCGTTT.